Below, 31 T cell receptor beta chains from the same sample are listed, as sequenced in a study of blood T cell repertoires in COVID-19. Using immunoSEQ multiplex PCR, the repertoire was profiled, and TCRdb retains in-frame clones only, with some absent. The sample includes about 160,000 clones, roughly 91% of them seen just once. The specimen sequenced was peripheral blood. The receptors here all came from a young man with acute or convalescent COVID-19.

A single count supports this clone. The same CDR3 also results from other DNA sequences found in this sample. The chain links TRBV11-2 to TRBJ1-4; weak D call: TRBD1 (5 bases). Germline V gene lookup returns CDR1 SGHAT and CDR2 FQNNGV. The CDR3 extends over 14 amino acids. V dropped 5 bases and J dropped 7 bases, with 14 bases sitting between them. In DNA form, the CDR3 reads TGTGCCAGCAGCCCCGGACAAGGTGGTGAAAAACTGTTTTTT. Encoded protein: CASSPGQGGEKLFF.

This sequence joins TRBV6-5 and TRBJ1-4; the D is unclear. Trimming removed 7 bases from V and 4 bases from J, with 10 bases in between. Germline V gene sequence: CDR1 MNHEY, CDR2 SVGAGI. CDR3 length equals 13 residues. The CDR3: CASMGSLNEKLFF. The CDR3, as DNA: TGTGCCAGCATGGGCAGTCTTAATGAAAAACTGTTTTTT.

As regards this clone: This sample also contains other DNA sequences that code for the same CDR3. V usage is TRBV9 and J usage is TRBJ2-3; 13 nucleotides align to TRBD2. This CDR3 has 16 residues. In germline, CDR1 is SGDLS, CDR2 YYNGEE. After removal of 1 base from V and 3 bases from J, the junction contained 2 bases not matched to a gene. The CDR3 loop reads CASSVRTSGGTDTQYF. The CDR3 DNA reads TGTGCCAGCAGCGTAAGGACTAGCGGGGGAACAGATACGCAGTATTTT.

The chain is built from TRBV5-6 and TRBJ2-7; maybe TRBD2 (6 bases). The germline V gene encodes CDR1 SGHDT and CDR2 YYEEEE. CDR3 length: 11 amino acids. The ends were cut back, 3 bases at V and 6 bases at J, with 7 bases in the middle. Written as DNA, the CDR3 is TGTGCCAGCAGCTCCGGGGGCGAGCAGTACTTC. This sequence encodes CASSSGGEQYF.

A single count supports this clone. The chain couples TRBV2 to TRBJ1-2, with 9 bases fitting TRBD1. V lost 3 bases and J lost 4; bases outside the gene matches: 9. Germline assignment: CDR1 SNHLY and CDR2 FYNNEI. The length of the CDR3 is 16 residues. As DNA, the CDR3 is TGTGCCAGCAGTGATCCCCGGACAGGGGTGGGCTATGGCTACACCTTC. Encoded protein: CASSDPRTGVGYGYTF.

CDR3 in amino acids: CASSLDAGDQPQHF. DNA for the CDR3: TGCGCCAGCAGCTTGGATGCAGGGGATCAGCCCCAGCATTTT. This sequence joins TRBV5-1 and TRBJ1-5, with D possibly matching TRBD1 (6 bases). CDR1 is SGHRS, CDR2 YFSETQ, per germline. This CDR3 is built from 14 residues. Trimming removed 0 bases at V and 5 bases at J, with 9 bases between.

The chain has TRBV5-6 and TRBJ2-5; TRBD1 matches 8 bases. There are 18 residues in the CDR3. Germline V gene data show CDR1 as SGHDT and CDR2 as YYEEEE. V lost 0 bases, J lost 3 bases, and 13 bases stayed unmatched. CDR3 sequence reads: CASSLVPRTGFKEETQYF. DNA for the CDR3: TGTGCCAGCAGCTTGGTACCGCGGACAGGGTTTAAAGAAGAGACCCAGTACTTC.

The CDR3 DNA is TGCGCCAGCAGCTTAGCGGGGGGCGCGTCCAAAAACATTCAGTACTTC. Encoded protein: CASSLAGGASKNIQYF. The V gene is TRBV5-1, the J gene TRBJ2-4; 9 bases line up with TRBD2. Looked up from germline, CDR1 is SGHRS and CDR2 is YFSETQ. The CDR3 is 16 residues long. V lost 2 bases to trimming and J lost 2 bases; unmatched junction nucleotides: 5.

The chain links TRBV15 to TRBJ2-1; 7 nucleotides agree with TRBD1. The trim removed 0 bases at V and 5 bases at J, leaving 4 bases unmatched. In germline, CDR1 is LNHNV, CDR2 YYDKDF (reference sequence). The CDR3 runs to 15 residues. CDR3 loop: CATSREQGSHNEQFF. CDR3 bases: TGTGCCACCAGCAGAGAACAGGGGTCCCACAATGAGCAGTTCTTC. Together with reference TRBV15 and TRBJ2-1, the CDR3 gives the full variable domain: DAMVIQNPRYQVTQFGKPVTLSCSQTLNHNVMYWYQQKSSQAPKLLFHYYDKDFNNEADTPDNFQSRRPNTSFCFLDIRSPGLGDTAMYLCATSREQGSHNEQFFGPGTRLTVL.

V gene TRBV4-2 combines with J gene TRBJ2-7, with 9 bases that match TRBD1. The CDR3 runs 18 residues. V trimming: 0 bases; J trimming: 4 bases; junction bases outside the gene matches: 13. Per the germline V gene, CDR1 is LGHNA and CDR2 is YNFKEQ. CDR3 bases: TGTGCCAGCAGCCAAGATTCGTTTGCGACAGGGGGACCTTACGAGCAGTACTTC. The encoded protein is CASSQDSFATGGPYEQYF.

The chain recombines TRBV6-6 with TRBJ1-2; 9 bases fit TRBD1. CDR3 length: 17 residues. J was trimmed by 4 bases and V by 5 bases; bases with no gene match: 14. The germline gives CDR1 MNHNY, CDR2 SVGAGI (reference sequence). The CDR3 sequence is CASSPRTPGQGSYGYTF. The DNA for the CDR3 is TGTGCCAGCAGTCCTAGAACCCCCGGACAGGGGTCCTATGGCTACACCTTC.

This chain connects TRBV29-1 to TRBJ2-6, with 11 bases matching TRBD1. Looked up from germline, CDR1 is SQVTM and CDR2 is ANQGSEA. V trimming: 6 bases; J trimming: 2 bases; junction bases outside the gene matches: 0. The CDR3 sequence is 14 residues long. The CDR3 spells CSVGQGAGANVLTF. CDR3 nucleotides: TGCAGCGTGGGACAGGGGGCTGGGGCCAACGTCCTGACTTTC.

This chain links TRBV2 with TRBJ2-1; D may be TRBD1 (6 bases). The CDR3 runs 18 residues. The germline V and J ends were trimmed by 2 bases and 0 bases, with 17 bases remaining between them. CDR1 SNHLY and CDR2 FYNNEI come from the germline V gene. The CDR3 reads CASSESPPGQSSYNEQFF. CDR3 coding DNA: TGTGCCAGCAGTGAAAGCCCACCAGGACAGAGCTCCTACAATGAGCAGTTCTTC.

This chain connects TRBV19 to TRBJ2-7; D is unclear. The CDR3 has 13 residues. Trimming pared 9 bases from V and 0 bases from J, leaving 12 bases between. Germline lookup yields CDR1 LNHDA and CDR2 SQIVND (reference sequence). The DNA for the CDR3 is TGTGCCAGCAGCATAGTCGGCTCCTACGAGCAGTACTTC. Translated: CASSIVGSYEQYF.

V usage is TRBV7-2 and J usage is TRBJ2-3; TRBD2 might be the D (6 bases). This CDR3 is built from 18 residues. From germline, CDR1 is SGHTA and CDR2 FQGNSA. The V end was cut by 3 bases, the J end by 4 bases, with 23 bases between. The CDR3 nucleotides read TGTGCCAGCAGCTTTCAAAGTTCCGGGACTCCTTCCTCAGATACGCAGTATTTT. It translates to CASSFQSSGTPSSDTQYF.

The gene calls are TRBV24-1 and TRBJ2-3, with TRBD1 matching 9 bases. The length of the CDR3 is 15 residues. The germline V gene encodes CDR1 KGHDR and CDR2 SFDVKD. V lost 3 bases, J lost 6 bases, and 6 bases stayed unmatched. CDR3 nucleotides: TGTGCCACCAGTGATACTGGGACAGGGTCTGATACGCAGTATTTT. This encodes CATSDTGTGSDTQYF.

The chain is built from TRBV4-1 and TRBJ2-7; TRBD2 is a possible D gene (5 bases). The V end lost 5 bases, the J end lost 5 bases, and 16 bases lay between the germline ends. The CDR3 has 14 residues. CDR1 and CDR2 from the germline V gene are MGHRA and YSYEKL. The CDR3 region is CASSLPEAWHEQYF. In DNA form, the CDR3 reads TGCGCCAGCAGCTTACCGGAGGCCTGGCACGAGCAGTACTTC.

The genes are TRBV5-1 and TRBJ2-1; 10 positions match TRBD1. CDR3 length: 19 residues. Trimming removed 2 bases from V and 0 bases from J; junction bases left unmatched: 11. Per the germline V gene, CDR1 is SGHRS and CDR2 is YFSETQ. DNA for the CDR3: TGCGCCAGCAGCTTTCCGGGACAGGGGCGACGCACCTCCTACAATGAGCAGTTCTTC. Its protein product is CASSFPGQGRRTSYNEQFF.

The chain couples TRBV6-5 to TRBJ1-1, with 8 positions matching TRBD1. V lost 4 bases, J lost 10 bases, and 8 bases stayed unmatched. Looked up from germline, CDR1 is MNHEY and CDR2 is SVGAGI. The length of the CDR3 is 13 residues. The chain's CDR3 is CASSSYGGTGAFF. In DNA, the CDR3 is TGTGCCAGCAGTTCCTACGGCGGGACAGGAGCTTTCTTT.

The V and J genes are TRBV7-8 and TRBJ2-6; TRBD1 agrees at 9 bases. CDR3 size: 18 residues. After removal of 3 bases from V and 0 bases from J, the junction contained 6 bases not matched to a gene. Germline assignment: CDR1 SGHVS and CDR2 FQNEAQ. As DNA, the CDR3 is TGTGCCAGCAGCTTCGACAGGGGGGATCCCTCTGGGGCCAACGTCCTGACTTTC. It is translated as CASSFDRGDPSGANVLTF.

The gene calls are TRBV30 and TRBJ2-5, with 10 bases matching TRBD1. Germline CDR1 GTSNPN, CDR2 SVGIG (reference sequence). V lost 5 bases, J lost 4 bases, and 4 bases stayed unmatched. The CDR3 covers 13 residues. The CDR3 bases are TGTGCCTGGGGGGGGGACAGGGGAGAGACCCAGTACTTC. This encodes CAWGGDRGETQYF. The full variable domain, in which reference TRBV30 and TRBJ2-5 provide the parts outside the CDR3, is SQTIHQWPATLVQPVGSPLSLECTVEGTSNPNLYWYRQAAGRGLQLLFYSVGIGQISSEVPQNLSASRPQDRQFILSSKKLLLSDSGFYLCAWGGDRGETQYFGPGTRLLVL.

This chain links TRBV29-1 with TRBJ1-4; D may be TRBD1 (5 bases). The CDR3 has 13 amino acids. CDR1 and CDR2 (germline): SQVTM, ANQGSEA. Deletions cut 7 bases from V and 3 bases from J, with 12 bases between. The CDR3 DNA follows: TGCAGCGCTAGGGGTTCGGCTAATGAAAAACTGTTTTTT. It specifies CSARGSANEKLFF.

This clone was recorded only once. The chain combines TRBV24-1 with TRBJ1-2; 7 bases map to TRBD1. The V and J ends lost 4 bases and 5 bases, in that order; junction bases with no gene match: 12. Germline assignment: CDR1 KGHDR and CDR2 SFDVKD. The CDR3 covers 16 residues. Written as DNA, the CDR3 is TGTGCCACCAGTGACTCCGGACAGGATAACCCTTATGGCTACACCTTC. It translates to CATSDSGQDNPYGYTF.

V and J are TRBV27 and TRBJ1-2; TRBD1 might be the D (6 bases). Germline CDR1 reads MNHEY; CDR2 reads SMNVEV (reference sequence). This CDR3 region has 12 residues. V was pared by 8 bases and J by 4 bases, with 11 bases between. The CDR3 protein is CASRNRVYGYTF. The CDR3 nucleotides read TGTGCCAGCCGGAACAGGGTCTATGGCTACACCTTC.

This chain connects TRBV28 to TRBJ2-1, with D maybe TRBD1 (5 bases). V was clipped by 2 bases and J by 6 bases, with 11 bases between them. The CDR3 contains 14 residues. Germline assignment: CDR1 MDHEN and CDR2 SYDVKM. CDR3 DNA: TGTGCCAGCAGTTTAATAGGGGCGCTCAATGAGCAGTTCTTC. As protein: CASSLIGALNEQFF.

The rearrangement links TRBV6-5 to TRBJ1-3; 9 bases line up with TRBD1. CDR1 and CDR2 (germline): MNHEY, SVGAGI. V shed 2 bases, J shed 8 bases, and the junction held 7 bases outside the gene matches. The CDR3 contains 15 residues. The CDR3 protein is CASSYGGDRGDTIYF. The CDR3, as DNA: TGTGCCAGCAGTTACGGCGGTGACAGGGGGGACACCATATATTTT.

Points on this clone: Other DNA sequences in the sample encode the same CDR3. The chain combines TRBV18 with TRBJ1-1; no definite D call. Germline assignment: CDR1 KGHSH and CDR2 LQKENI. V was shortened by 5 bases and J by 0 bases, with 7 bases between the two germline ends. The CDR3 runs to 13 residues. The CDR3 loop reads CASSGGMNTEAFF. The CDR3 DNA reads TGTGCCAGCTCAGGCGGAATGAACACTGAAGCTTTCTTT.

The gene calls are TRBV10-1 and TRBJ2-7; tentatively, D is TRBD2 (6 bases). With 4 bases removed from V and 2 bases from J, the gap between germline ends came to 9 bases. Germline lookup yields CDR1 WNHNN and CDR2 SYGVQD (reference sequence). The length of the CDR3 is 13 residues. The CDR3 here is CASSVGGTYEQYF. The CDR3 nucleotides read TGCGCCAGCAGTGTTGGGGGGACCTACGAGCAGTACTTC.

The chain combines TRBV5-5 with TRBJ1-3; TRBD1 is a possible D gene (5 bases). The germline gives CDR1 SGHKS, CDR2 YYEKEE (reference sequence). The CDR3 is 15 residues long. V was clipped by 3 bases and J by 0 bases, with 10 bases between them. The CDR3 nucleotides are TGTGCCAGCAGCTCGGGGGAAATCTCTGGAAACACCATATATTTT. Amino acids: CASSSGEISGNTIYF. The whole variable domain, remainder taken from reference TRBV5-5 and TRBJ1-3, is DAGVTQSPTHLIKTRGQQVTLRCSPISGHKSVSWYQQVLGQGPQFIFQYYEKEERGRGNFPDRFSARQFPNYSSELNVNALLLGDSALYLCASSSGEISGNTIYFGEGSWLTVV.

The genes are TRBV27 and TRBJ2-5; the D gene is possibly TRBD2 (5 bases). V lost 7 bases and J lost 4, with 16 bases in between. The CDR3 totals 14 residues. Germline V CDR1 and CDR2: MNHEY, SMNVEV (reference sequence). In DNA form, the CDR3 reads TGTGCCAGCACCTCAAGCGGACTTACAGAGACCCAGTACTTC. Translation gives CASTSSGLTETQYF.

This clone was detected only once. The rearrangement uses TRBV1 and TRBJ2-7; TRBD1 was called by the table and not checked on the DNA. TRBV1 is a pseudogene. The CDR3 has 17 amino acids. Here the CDR3 DNA reads TGCACCAGCAGCCCTAAGTCGACAGGGCTGAGCTCCTACGAGCAGTACTTC. Amino acid sequence: CTSSPKSTGLSSYEQYF.